The source of this T cell receptor beta chain is a study of neurological immune-mediated disorders. Findings and caveats of the study: HTLV-1-associated myelopathy had the most TCR clonal expansion, whereas multiple sclerosis had the least (lower than in healthy controls). None of the CDR3 amino acid sequences in expanded clones turned up in more than one subject, which points to private repertoires in all groups.

In its sample, this clonotype was seen many times. Antigen specificity is unknown. V was clipped by 4 bases and J by 9 bases, with 18 bases between them. Per the germline V gene, CDR1 is SGHVS and CDR2 is FQNEAQ. The CDR3 has 14 amino acids. Time point reported: longitudinal time-point 3. It was blood bank volunteers in Maryland, USA who made up the healthy controls. The team produced cDNA through 5'RACE using 10-nucleotide random UMIs. Via MiXCR, TCRdb re-called the 5' RACE reads, giving one row per CDR3 protein. Of around 42,000 distinct CDR3 sequences in the sample, 13% were seen once. The specimen was PBMCs. The chain recombines TRBV7-8 with TRBJ1-1; maybe TRBD1 (6 bases). The sequence derives from a man aged 25-45 years in good health. The CDR3 sequence: CASSSEVGGAKAFF. CDR3 nucleotides: TGTGCCAGCAGCTCAGAGGTAGGGGGAGCGAAAGCTTTCTTT. Filled out from reference TRBV7-8 and TRBJ1-1, the complete variable domain reads GAGVSQSPRYKVAKRGQDVALRCDPISGHVSLFWYQQALGQGPEFLTYFQNEAQLDKSGLPSDRFFAERPEGSVSTLKIQRTQQEDSAVYLCASSSEVGGAKAFFGQGTRLTVV.